Listed below are T cell receptor beta chains from one sample, sequenced in a study of T cells in narcolepsy. Some clones are missing from TCRdb's copy, which holds only in-frame ones; the method was immunoSEQ multiplex PCR. The sample records approximately 31,000 clones, more than 70% being singletons. The specimen sequenced was CD45RA- memory CD4+ T cells from PBMCs. These receptor sequences come from a human donor with narcolepsy. The CDR3 runs from the conserved cysteine through the conserved F or W. The order of the fields is CDR3 length, clone size, V gene, CDR3 protein. Clone size, where shown, is once, few, many, or a class for clones that have expanded.

17 | few | TRBV27 | CASSQLGTPAPGYEQYF
18 | NA | TRBV2 | CASSGPGQSSLRGEEQYF
15 | NA | TRBV5-1 | CASSLVAGDPYEQYF
12 | NA | TRBV6-4 | CASSDGGTGYTF
15 | NA | TRBV6-5 | CASSYSEGGGTEAFF
14 | NA | TRBV10-3 | CAIKAVTGINEQFF
11 | NA | TRBV7-9 | CASSPVETQYF
15 | NA | TRBV5-1 | CASSQESSYNSPLHF
15 | NA | TRBV6-5 | CASRPPGQVSYEQYF
13 | few | TRBV15 | CATSAARPTGKFF
15 | NA | TRBV5-6 | CARLRRNTYNSPLHF
15 | NA | TRBV11-2 | CASSLRQGPNYGYTF
16 | NA | TRBV4-1 | CASSQDIGGYTGELFF
17 | once | TRBV7-2 | CASSPRNRGRTYNEQFF
13 | NA | TRBV19 | CASTQGQNTEAFF
17 | NA | TRBV7-8 | CASSLASSGRTLHEQYF
16 | NA | TRBV7-8 | CASSSWGLAGGVRQFF
14 | few | TRBV5-1 | CASSPETGDYGYTF
17 | NA | TRBV5-4 | CASSPRGQGKDNEKLFF
14 | NA | TRBV18 | CASSNTDNSYEQYF
16 | NA | TRBV2 | CASSRDRVGSNQPQHF
17 | NA | TRBV11-3 | CASSLDLGQTRNYGYTF
16 | NA | TRBV7-3 | CASSPDSGGLRYGYTF
17 | NA | TRBV18 | CASSPSSQGDDFYEQYF
17 | NA | TRBV7-6 | CASSFGDVSGISYEQYF
14 | NA | TRBV11-2 | CASSLMQGLYEQYF
16 | few | TRBV7-2 | CASSPRTSGRLDTQYF
15 | NA | TRBV4-1 | CASSQELTGADTQYF
14 | NA | TRBV2 | CASSVRDEIPEAFF
11 | NA | TRBV2 | CATTTSGDQYF
16 | few | TRBV27 | CASSLGPVGKNTEAFF
15 | NA | TRBV9 | CASSVSSGIGNEQFF
14 | NA | TRBV6-5 | CASTGFAGANVLTF
14 | NA | TRBV6-1 | CASSDGQGSYGYTF
13 | few | TRBV6-1 | CASSVQDTYEQYF
11 | NA | TRBV6-1 | CASSPEREAFF
17 | NA | TRBV18 | CASSPQPGQGPNWEAFF
13 | NA | TRBV6-1 | CATIDSRNQPQHF
16 | NA | TRBV7-9 | CASSLARQPKQETQYF
11 | NA | TRBV20-1 | CSARDYNEQFF
15 | NA | TRBV9 | CASSGDRVLTGELFF
12 | NA | TRBV6-5 | CASSDRSYEQYF
15 | few | TRBV6-6 | CASSQTGRSLGGYTF